This T cell receptor (beta chain) was obtained from a study of OX40 agonist ivuxolimab in advanced cancers. Study at large: Aged roughly 23 to 80 with a mean of roughly 65 years, they were about 78% male. Study results and limitations: Compared with others, partial responders at 0.1-3.0 mg/kg displayed clonal expansion among the lowest.

V was clipped by 3 bases and J by 4 bases, with 13 bases between them. The CDR3 totals 16 residues. The germline gives CDR1 SEHNR, CDR2 FQNEAQ (reference sequence). This clone was detected a few times. Its antigen is still unknown. Clones were read by immunoSEQ multiplex PCR, and TCRdb kept only the in-frame ones, dropping some. The sample includes 70,000 to 80,000 clones, approximately 90% of them seen just once. Blood specimens came from baseline, cycle 4 day 1, and cycle 7 day 1. Sequenced material: CD4+ or CD8+ T cells sorted from blood, taken in a trial of the OX40 agonist ivuxolimab. The chain employs TRBV7-9 and TRBJ2-6; the D gene is possibly TRBD2 (6 bases). This sequence originates from an adult with an advanced solid tumor such as melanoma, head and neck, liver or kidney cancer. CDR3 sequence: CASSFFRGFGANVLTF. Written as DNA, the CDR3 is TGTGCCAGCAGCTTTTTCCGGGGGTTCGGGGCCAACGTCCTGACTTTC.